The entry that follows covers one T cell receptor beta chain sequence. This entry is derived from a study of technical replicates of blood from four donors. This CDR3 is built from 14 residues. Unmatched junction bases numbered 8, after V lost 4 bases and J lost 5 bases. Germline V gene data show CDR1 as SGHRS and CDR2 as YFSETQ. The method was immunoSEQ multiplex PCR; TCRdb's version includes in-frame clones alone and lacks a portion of them. The sample gives around 53,000 clones, about 93% of which show up once; around 3.6% is in the top ten. The chain links TRBV5-1 to TRBJ2-7, with 8 bases fitting TRBD2. The sequence was obtained from a human donor in good health. Some clones in this sample may be carry-over from other donors' samples. The sample comprised PBMCs. The CDR3 is CASSRTSSGNEQYF. The CDR3 nucleotides read TGCGCCAGCAGCAGGACTAGCTCCGGAAACGAGCAGTACTTC.